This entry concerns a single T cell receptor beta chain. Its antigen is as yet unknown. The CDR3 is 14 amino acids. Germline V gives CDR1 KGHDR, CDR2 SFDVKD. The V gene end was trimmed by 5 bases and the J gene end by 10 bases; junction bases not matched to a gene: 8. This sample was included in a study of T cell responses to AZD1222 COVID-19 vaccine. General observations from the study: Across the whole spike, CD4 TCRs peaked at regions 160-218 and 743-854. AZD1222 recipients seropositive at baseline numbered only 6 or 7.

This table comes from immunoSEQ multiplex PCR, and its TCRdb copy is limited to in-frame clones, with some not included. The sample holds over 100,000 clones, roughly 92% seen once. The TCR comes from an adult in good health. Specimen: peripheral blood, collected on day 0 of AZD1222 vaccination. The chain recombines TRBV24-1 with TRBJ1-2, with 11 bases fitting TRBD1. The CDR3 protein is CATSGAGTGGFYTF. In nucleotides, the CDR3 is TGTGCCACCAGTGGCGCCGGGACAGGGGGATTCTACACCTTC.